The 31 T cell receptor beta chains given below trace back to one sample, sequenced in a study of cytomegalovirus exposure and HLA in healthy donors (dated 2017 in TCRdb). Library preparation used the immunoSEQ multiplex PCR assay. TCRdb mirrors the immuneACCESS table, restricted to in-frame sequences. Some clones are absent from its copies; in checked studies, under half trace to an unresolved V gene, and the reason for the others is unknown. The sample profile shows 160,000 or so clones; about nine tenths of them were found once. The ten largest make up 2% to 3% of the sample. The sequencing input was PBMCs. All receptors come from a young man in good health and CMV-seropositive.

This rearrangement joins TRBV9 to TRBJ1-6; 9 bases map to TRBD1. V trimming: 7 bases; J trimming: 10 bases; junction bases outside the gene matches: 9. Looked up from germline, CDR1 is SGDLS and CDR2 is YYNGEE. The length of the CDR3 is 14 residues. The CDR3 sequence: CASSGQGERSPLHF. The CDR3 nucleotides read TGTGCCAGCTCGGGACAGGGAGAACGGTCACCCCTCCACTTT.

The chain carries TRBV11-2 and TRBJ1-1, with D maybe TRBD1 (5 bases). With 0 bases removed from V and 11 bases from J, the gap between germline ends came to 13 bases. Germline V gene data show CDR1 as SGHAT and CDR2 as FQNNGV. CDR3 length equals 13 residues. The CDR3 DNA reads as TGTGCCAGCAGCTTAGATGAGTTGGGGGGGGCTTTCTTT. Residues: CASSLDELGGAFF. The full variable domain, with the rest looked up from reference TRBV11-2 and TRBJ1-1, is EAGVAQSPRYKIIEKRQSVAFWCNPISGHATLYWYQQILGQGPKLLIQFQNNGVVDDSQLPKDRFSAERLKGVDSTLKIQPAKLEDSAVYLCASSLDELGGAFFGQGTRLTVV.

This sequence joins TRBV5-1 and TRBJ2-1; possible D gene TRBD2, 5 bases. V lost 1 base and J 4 bases, leaving 15 bases between the germline ends. Germline loops: CDR1 SGHRS, CDR2 YFSETQ. The CDR3 loop spans 16 amino acids. The CDR3 sequence: CASSLRPAGPYNEQFF. The CDR3 nucleotides are TGCGCCAGCAGCTTGAGGCCGGCGGGCCCATACAATGAGCAGTTCTTC.

This clone has just one count. The rearrangement links TRBV10-3 to TRBJ1-6; no definite D call. Trimming removed 5 bases at V and 7 bases at J, with 12 bases between. The germline CDR1 and CDR2 sequences are ENHRY and SYGVKD. CDR3 size: 14 residues. The CDR3 sequence: CAISLGIVNSPLHF. DNA of the CDR3: TGTGCCATCAGTCTAGGAATAGTGAATTCACCCCTCCACTTT.

The genes are TRBV19 and TRBJ1-1, with D perhaps matching TRBD1 (6 bases). Trimming left V 8 bases short and J 12 bases short, with 16 bases between. Germline CDR1 and CDR2: LNHDA and SQIVND (reference sequence). This CDR3 has 11 residues. DNA for the CDR3: TGTGCCAGTGTTACAGGGATGGAATCTTTCTTT. Amino acid sequence: CASVTGMESFF.

J is TRBJ2-1 and V is TRBV5-1, with 8 bases fitting TRBD2. The CDR3 is 16 residues long. The germline CDR1 and CDR2 sequences are SGHRS and YFSETQ. Unmatched junction bases numbered 15, after V lost 7 bases and J lost 6 bases. This chain's CDR3 is CASRLTGGASSNEQFF. The CDR3 DNA follows: TGCGCCAGCCGCCTCACGGGGGGGGCGAGTTCCAATGAGCAGTTCTTC.

The chain carries TRBV5-1 and TRBJ2-3; TRBD2 aligns across 10 bases. The CDR3 has 18 amino acids. Per the germline V gene, CDR1 is SGHRS and CDR2 is YFSETQ. V lost 4 bases to trimming and J lost 2 bases; unmatched junction nucleotides: 13. CDR3 in DNA: TGCGCCAGCAGCCCCCGCTACGATAGCGGGAGGTACACAGATACGCAGTATTTT. The encoded protein is CASSPRYDSGRYTDTQYF.

The V and J genes are TRBV6-5 and TRBJ2-7; D is possibly TRBD2 (5 bases). Germline CDR1 reads MNHEY; CDR2 reads SVGAGI. The V and J ends lost 5 bases and 2 bases respectively, with 13 bases between them. This CDR3 is 14 amino acids long. Here the CDR3 reads CASSKGLTPYEQYF. The CDR3, as DNA: TGTGCCAGCAGTAAAGGACTTACCCCCTACGAGCAGTACTTC.

The sample holds one count of this clone. The chain recombines TRBV21-1 with TRBJ1-6; the table calls TRBD1, which could not be checked here. TRBV21-1 is a known pseudogene. The CDR3 covers 17 residues. The CDR3 bases are TGTGCCAGCAGCAAAAAATCGAGACAGGCGGGTAATTCACCCCTCCACTTT. This translates into CASSKKSRQAGNSPLHF.

The V gene is TRBV29-1, the J gene TRBJ1-2, with D perhaps matching TRBD1 (6 bases). CDR1 and CDR2 from the germline V gene are SQVTM and ANQGSEA. With 3 bases removed from V and 7 bases from J, the gap between germline ends came to 12 bases. The CDR3 is made up of 12 amino acids. The CDR3 DNA follows: TGCAGCGTTGAGCGGGGGGCCTTTGGCTACACCTTC. Protein product: CSVERGAFGYTF.

The chain combines TRBV5-1 with TRBJ2-1; possibly TRBD2 for D (6 bases). The CDR3 spans 15 residues. V lost 0 bases and J lost 4, with 11 bases in between. The germline gives CDR1 SGHRS, CDR2 YFSETQ. The CDR3 region is CASSLAGVVYNEQFF. The CDR3 DNA reads as TGCGCCAGCAGCTTGGCGGGGGTAGTATACAATGAGCAGTTCTTC.

The sample holds a few counts of this clone. The rearrangement uses TRBV19 and TRBJ1-5, with 8 bases fitting TRBD1. Trimming took 1 base from V and 4 from J; bases not matched to a gene: 3. CDR3 length equals 15 residues. From germline, CDR1 is LNHDA and CDR2 SQIVND (reference sequence). CDR3 in amino acids: CASSIVDRENQPQHF. The CDR3 nucleotides read TGTGCCAGTAGTATAGTGGACAGGGAAAATCAGCCCCAGCATTTT.

The genes are TRBV7-2 and TRBJ2-3; 7 bases agree with TRBD2. There are 15 residues in the CDR3. The trim removed 4 bases at V and 9 bases at J, leaving 13 bases unmatched. Per the germline V gene, CDR1 is SGHTA and CDR2 is FQGNSA. The CDR3 here is CASSSKASSGLTQYF. The CDR3 DNA follows: TGTGCCAGCAGCTCCAAAGCTTCTAGCGGTTTGACGCAGTATTTT. The entire variable domain, with the rest obtained from reference TRBV7-2 and TRBJ2-3, is as follows: GAGVSQSPSNKVTEKGKDVELRCDPISGHTALYWYRQSLGQGLEFLIYFQGNSAPDKSGLPSDRFSAERTGGSVSTLTIQRTQQEDSAVYLCASSSKASSGLTQYFGPGTRLTVL.

The rearrangement uses TRBV4-2 and TRBJ1-3; D is uncertain. The germline V gene has CDR1 LGHNA and CDR2 YNFKEQ. This CDR3 has 14 residues. The germline V and J ends were trimmed by 5 bases and 1 base, with 9 bases remaining between them. In nucleotides, the CDR3 is TGTGCCAGCAGCGCCCGCGATTCTGGAAACACCATATATTTT. Amino acid sequence: CASSARDSGNTIYF.

The chain couples TRBV30 to TRBJ2-3; 9 nucleotides line up with TRBD1. Germline CDR1 is GTSNPN and CDR2 is SVGIG (reference sequence). The CDR3 loop spans 15 amino acids. Trimming removed 0 bases from V and 2 bases from J; junction bases left unmatched: 3. The CDR3 here is CAWSVGTGTTDTQYF. CDR3 DNA sequence: TGTGCCTGGAGTGTAGGGACAGGGACCACAGATACGCAGTATTTT.

The rearrangement joins TRBV10-3 to TRBJ2-5; 8 bases are a match to TRBD1. The V segment lost 8 bases and the J segment 1 base; nucleotides outside the gene matches: 15. The germline CDR1 and CDR2 sequences are ENHRY and SYGVKD. The CDR3 has 17 amino acids. The CDR3 nucleotides read TGTGCCATCGGGACAGGACGCCGGGACTCGATCCAAGAGACCCAGTACTTC. Its protein product is CAIGTGRRDSIQETQYF.

The CDR3 reads CASSEVLAMGYGYTF. The DNA for the CDR3 is TGTGCCAGCAGTGAAGTCCTAGCAATGGGCTATGGCTACACCTTC. The chain has TRBV2 and TRBJ1-2, with D unresolved. CDR1 and CDR2 (germline): SNHLY, FYNNEI. CDR3 length: 15 residues. V was trimmed by 1 base and J by 4 bases, leaving 13 bases between them.

The genes are TRBV25-1 and TRBJ2-7; weak D call: TRBD1 (6 bases). Deletions cut 5 bases from V and 5 bases from J, with 13 bases between. Germline V lookup: CDR1 MGHDK, CDR2 SYGVNS. The CDR3 totals 13 residues. CDR3 sequence: CASSFGQSHEQYF. DNA for the CDR3: TGTGCCAGCAGTTTTGGACAGTCCCACGAGCAGTACTTC.

This clone came up once. The J gene is TRBJ2-2, the V gene TRBV7-6, with 11 bases fitting TRBD2. The length of the CDR3 is 17 residues. Germline V CDR1 and CDR2: SGHVS, FNYEAQ. V dropped 5 bases and J dropped 2; count of bases not matched to a gene: 7. As DNA, the CDR3 is TGTGCCAGCAGCCCCACTAGCGGGAGAGGAAACACCGGGGAGCTGTTTTTT. It codes for CASSPTSGRGNTGELFF.

The chain recombines TRBV4-3 with TRBJ2-2; D ambiguous. Germline CDR1 is LGHNA and CDR2 is YSLEER. The CDR3 contains 15 residues. The V and J ends lost 6 bases and 2 bases respectively, with 13 bases between them. The CDR3 DNA follows: TGCGCCAGCAGTCAATTCAGGATAAACACCGGGGAGCTGTTTTTT. Translated: CASSQFRINTGELFF.

The chain uses TRBV9 and TRBJ1-3; D uncertain. V was trimmed by 5 bases and J by 4 bases, leaving 4 bases between them. This CDR3 is 11 amino acids long. The germline CDR1 and CDR2 sequences are SGDLS and YYNGEE. The CDR3 is CASSQGNTIYF. The CDR3, as DNA: TGTGCCAGCAGTCAGGGAAACACCATATATTTT.

The gene calls are TRBV9 and TRBJ1-1; perhaps TRBD1 as D (6 bases). This CDR3 has 15 amino acids. The germline gives CDR1 SGDLS, CDR2 YYNGEE. Trimming stripped 3 bases from V and 3 bases from J, with 15 bases between. CDR3 region: CASSARWGGDTEAFF. CDR3 DNA sequence: TGTGCCAGCAGCGCGAGGTGGGGGGGCGACACTGAAGCTTTCTTT.

The chain has TRBV9 and TRBJ2-7; TRBD1 agrees at 7 bases. Germline assignment: CDR1 SGDLS and CDR2 YYNGEE. The CDR3 runs to 15 residues. The junction had 9 bases not matched to a gene; V was cut back by 3 bases and J by 3 bases. The CDR3 spells CASSEGASGGYEQYF. The DNA of the CDR3 is TGTGCCAGCAGCGAGGGGGCTTCGGGCGGCTACGAGCAGTACTTC.

V and J are TRBV7-9 and TRBJ2-7; 8 bases agree with TRBD2. The germline gives CDR1 SEHNR, CDR2 FQNEAQ (reference sequence). Trimming took 5 bases from V and 5 from J; bases not matched to a gene: 8. The CDR3 has 14 residues. The CDR3 DNA reads TGTGCCAGCAGCCCCCGATCGGGGGGGCACGAGCAGTACTTC. Its protein product is CASSPRSGGHEQYF.

The genes are TRBV7-8 and TRBJ1-2; 9 bases agree with TRBD1. The germline V gene has CDR1 SGHVS and CDR2 FQNEAQ. The CDR3 consists of 14 residues. Trimming at V came to 1 base and at J to 4 bases, leaving 1 base not matched to a gene. The CDR3 DNA reads TGTGCCAGCAGCTTAGGGGACAGGGCCTATGGCTACACCTTC. Protein: CASSLGDRAYGYTF.

The chain has TRBV7-2 and TRBJ2-7; TRBD2 aligns across 11 bases. In germline, CDR1 is SGHTA, CDR2 FQGNSA. The CDR3 runs 15 residues. The V gene end was trimmed by 1 base and the J gene end by 4 bases; junction bases not matched to a gene: 3. CDR3 protein: CASSLVTSGSYEQYF. The CDR3 nucleotides read TGTGCCAGCAGCTTAGTCACTAGCGGGAGTTACGAGCAGTACTTC.

This chain links TRBV11-3 with TRBJ2-2, with TRBD2 identical over 8 bases. From germline, CDR1 is SGHNT and CDR2 YENEEA. V gave up 5 bases and J gave up 3 bases; unmatched junction bases: 5. The CDR3 covers 15 residues. This CDR3 is CASSPAGADTGELFF. The CDR3 DNA reads as TGTGCCAGCAGCCCAGCGGGGGCGGACACCGGGGAGCTGTTTTTT. The full variable domain, its missing parts supplied by reference TRBV11-3 and TRBJ2-2, is EAGVVQSPRYKIIEKKQPVAFWCNPISGHNTLYWYLQNLGQGPELLIRYENEEAVDDSQLPKDRFSAERLKGVDSTLKIQPAELGDSAVYLCASSPAGADTGELFFGEGSRLTVL.

The V gene is TRBV7-2, the J gene TRBJ2-7; no definite D call. CDR1 and CDR2 from the germline V gene are SGHTA and FQGNSA. The CDR3 is made up of 14 amino acids. The V and J ends lost 3 bases and 7 bases respectively, with 16 bases between them. CDR3 in amino acids: CASSFWAELREQYF. The CDR3 region has the DNA TGTGCCAGCAGCTTCTGGGCAGAGCTACGGGAGCAGTACTTC.

The V gene is TRBV6-1, the J gene TRBJ2-7; D not certain. The CDR3 loop spans 13 amino acids. V lost 2 bases to trimming and J lost 6 bases, with 11 bases between them. Germline CDR1 MNHNS, CDR2 SASEGT. The CDR3 protein is CASSENISPEQYF. The CDR3 DNA sequence: TGTGCCAGCAGTGAAAACATATCCCCCGAGCAGTACTTC.

The chain is built from TRBV29-1 and TRBJ1-1; possibly TRBD1 for D (5 bases). The germline V gene encodes CDR1 SQVTM and CDR2 ANQGSEA. V shed 5 bases and J shed 8 bases, with 18 bases lying between them. This CDR3 contains 13 residues. CDR3 residues: CSVTLTVRGEAFF. The CDR3 DNA reads as TGCAGCGTTACGTTGACAGTTAGGGGAGAAGCTTTCTTT. The variable domain in full, with the rest retrieved from reference TRBV29-1 and TRBJ1-1, is SAVISQKPSRDICQRGTSLTIQCQVDSQVTMMFWYRQQPGQSLTLIATANQGSEATYESGFVIDKFPISRPNLTFSTLTVSNMSPEDSSIYLCSVTLTVRGEAFFGQGTRLTVV.

This sequence joins TRBV9 and TRBJ2-3; weak D call: TRBD2 (7 bases). The germline gives CDR1 SGDLS, CDR2 YYNGEE. V was trimmed by 4 bases and J by 2 bases, leaving 11 bases between them. CDR3 size: 14 residues. The CDR3 DNA sequence: TGTGCCAGCAGCACAGGGACTATCACAGATACGCAGTATTTT. Translating it yields CASSTGTITDTQYF.